This TCR beta chain originates from a study of OX40 agonist ivuxolimab in advanced cancers. The table came from immunoSEQ multiplex PCR; TCRdb's copy has only in-frame clones and leaves some out. The repertoire holds around 100,000 clones, with 91% as singletons. Germline values: CDR1 LGHNA, CDR2 YSLEER. V lost 0 bases and J 7 bases, leaving 12 bases between the germline ends. The CDR3 is made up of 15 amino acids. The TCR was taken from an adult with an advanced solid tumor such as melanoma, head and neck, liver or kidney cancer. The sequencing here drew on CD4+ or CD8+ T cells sorted from blood, taken in a trial of the OX40 agonist ivuxolimab. The chain recombines TRBV4-3 with TRBJ1-4, with TRBD1 as a possible D gene (6 bases). In nucleotides, the CDR3 is TGCGCCAGCAGCCAAGATAGGCAGGGGCCTGAAAAACTGTTTTTT. It yields the protein CASSQDRQGPEKLFF.